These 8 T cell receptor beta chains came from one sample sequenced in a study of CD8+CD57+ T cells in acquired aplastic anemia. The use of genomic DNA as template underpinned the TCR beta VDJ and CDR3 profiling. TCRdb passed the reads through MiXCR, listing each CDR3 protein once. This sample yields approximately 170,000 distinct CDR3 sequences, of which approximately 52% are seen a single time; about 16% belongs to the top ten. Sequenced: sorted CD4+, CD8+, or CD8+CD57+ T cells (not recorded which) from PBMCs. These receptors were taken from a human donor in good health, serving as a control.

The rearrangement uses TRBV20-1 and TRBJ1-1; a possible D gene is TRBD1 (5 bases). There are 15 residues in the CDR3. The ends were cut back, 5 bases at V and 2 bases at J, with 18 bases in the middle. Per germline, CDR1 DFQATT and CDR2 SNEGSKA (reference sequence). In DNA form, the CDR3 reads TGCAGTGCTCCCAATGGGGGGGGGTTCAACACTGAAGCTTTCTTT. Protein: CSAPNGGGFNTEAFF.

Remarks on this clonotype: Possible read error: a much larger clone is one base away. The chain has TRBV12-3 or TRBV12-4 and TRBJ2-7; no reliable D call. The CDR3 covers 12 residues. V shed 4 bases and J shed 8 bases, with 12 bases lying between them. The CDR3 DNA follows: TGTGCCAGCAGTTCGGACGGAGCCAAGCAGTACTTC. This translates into CASSSDGAKQYF.

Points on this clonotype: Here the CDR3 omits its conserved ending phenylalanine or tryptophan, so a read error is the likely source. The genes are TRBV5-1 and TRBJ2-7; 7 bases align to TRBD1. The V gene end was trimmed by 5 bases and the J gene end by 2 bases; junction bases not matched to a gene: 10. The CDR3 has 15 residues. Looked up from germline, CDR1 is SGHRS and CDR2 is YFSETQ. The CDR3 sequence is CASSATGQLAYEQYL. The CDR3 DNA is TGCGCCAGCAGTGCCACGGGACAGTTGGCCTACGAGCAGTACCTC.

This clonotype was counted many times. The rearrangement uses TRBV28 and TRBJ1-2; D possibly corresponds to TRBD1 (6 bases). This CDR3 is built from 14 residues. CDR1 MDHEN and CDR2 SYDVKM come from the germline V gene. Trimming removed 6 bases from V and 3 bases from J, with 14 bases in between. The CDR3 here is CASRTGLSYYGYTF. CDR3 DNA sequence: TGTGCCAGCAGAACAGGGCTCTCGTACTATGGCTACACCTTC.

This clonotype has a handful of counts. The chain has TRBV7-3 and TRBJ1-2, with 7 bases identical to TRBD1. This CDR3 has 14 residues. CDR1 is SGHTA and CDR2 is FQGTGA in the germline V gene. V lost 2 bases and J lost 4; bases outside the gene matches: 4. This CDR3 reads CASSLDGQVYGYTF. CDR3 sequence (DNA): TGTGCCAGCAGCTTAGACGGACAGGTCTATGGCTACACCTTC.

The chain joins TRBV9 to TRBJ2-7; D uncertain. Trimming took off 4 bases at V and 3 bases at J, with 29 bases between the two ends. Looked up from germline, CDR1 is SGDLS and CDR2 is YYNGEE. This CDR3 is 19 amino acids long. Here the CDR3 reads CASSQKKRRPLLEDYEQYF. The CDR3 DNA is TGTGCCAGCAGCCAAAAAAAGAGAAGACCCCTGTTAGAGGACTACGAGCAGTACTTC. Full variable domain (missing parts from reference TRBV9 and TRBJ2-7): DSGVTQTPKHLITATGQRVTLRCSPRSGDLSVYWYQQSLDQGLQFLIQYYNGEERAKGNILERFSAQQFPDLHSELNLSSLELGDSALYFCASSQKKRRPLLEDYEQYFGPGTRLTVT.

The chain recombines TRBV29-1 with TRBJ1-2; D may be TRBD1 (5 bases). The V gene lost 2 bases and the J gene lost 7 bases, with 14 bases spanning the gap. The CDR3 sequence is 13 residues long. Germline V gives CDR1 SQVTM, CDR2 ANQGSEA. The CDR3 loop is CSVELVSRGGYTF. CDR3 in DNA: TGCAGCGTTGAACTAGTGTCGAGGGGTGGCTACACCTTC.

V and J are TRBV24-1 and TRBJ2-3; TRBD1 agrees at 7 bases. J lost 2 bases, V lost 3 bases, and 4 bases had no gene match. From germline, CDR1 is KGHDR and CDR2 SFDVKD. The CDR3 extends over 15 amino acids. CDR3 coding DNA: TGTGCCACCAGTGATCCCGGGACAGTCACAGATACGCAGTATTTT. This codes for CATSDPGTVTDTQYF.